Described below is a single T cell receptor (beta chain) sequence and its context. The data were taken from a study of blood T cell repertoires in COVID-19. In the study's own analysis: Reference gene primers were amplified, and this amplification served to estimate nucleated cell counts. Assay: immunoSEQ multiplex PCR; the TCRdb copy retains only in-frame clones and omits some. V and J calls and clone size are as listed in that table; D and trimming were resolved from the DNA. The sample shows about 300,000 clones, roughly 86% of them seen only once. CDR1 SGHRS and CDR2 YFSETQ come from the germline V gene. The CDR3 runs to 16 residues. With V trimmed by 2 bases and J by 2 bases, 4 bases remained unmatched.

The TCR was taken from a woman aged 25-40 years with COVID-19, enrolled during active disease. The V and J genes are TRBV5-1 and TRBJ2-4, with TRBD2 matching over 10 bases. The source material was peripheral blood. CDR3: CASSLYSGGSKNIQYF. CDR3 coding DNA: TGCGCCAGCAGCTTATATAGCGGGGGGTCCAAAAACATTCAGTACTTC.